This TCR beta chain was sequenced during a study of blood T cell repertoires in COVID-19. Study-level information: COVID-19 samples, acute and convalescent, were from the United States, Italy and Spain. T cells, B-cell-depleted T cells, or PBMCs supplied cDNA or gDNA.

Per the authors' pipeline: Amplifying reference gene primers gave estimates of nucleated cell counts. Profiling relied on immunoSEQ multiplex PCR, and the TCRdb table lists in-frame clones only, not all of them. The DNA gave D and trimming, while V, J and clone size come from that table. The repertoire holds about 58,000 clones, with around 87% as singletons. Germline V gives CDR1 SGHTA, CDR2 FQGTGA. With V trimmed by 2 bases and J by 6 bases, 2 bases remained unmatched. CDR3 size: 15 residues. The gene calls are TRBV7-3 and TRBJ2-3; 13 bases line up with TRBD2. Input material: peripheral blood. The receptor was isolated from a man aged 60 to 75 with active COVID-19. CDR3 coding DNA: TGTGCCAGCAGCTTAGGGGGACTAGCGGGGGATACGCAGTATTTT. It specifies CASSLGGLAGDTQYF.